This T cell receptor beta chain was documented in a study of CD8 T cells in Susac syndrome (dated by TCRdb to the late 2010s). About the study as a whole: The study used repertoire sequencing to test whether antigen drove CD8+ T cell activation and differentiation in Susac syndrome. General conclusions and limits of the study: The study acknowledged that relatively few individuals were included in the TCR sequencing and HLA analysis.

RNA was extracted using the RNeasy kit, and roughly 0.5 to 1 microgram was reverse transcribed with random hexamers. TCR beta CDR3 regions were amplified with the immunoSEQ multiplex PCR assay covering 54 Vbeta and 13 Jbeta segments. To correct PCR amplification bias, a synthetic template baseline was used for both primer optimization and computational correction. Processing in the source paper ran as follows. Reads were assigned to V, D and J genes according to IMGT and analyzed in immunoSEQ Analyzer, with only productive sequences retained. Clonality was calculated as one minus the Shannon entropy normalized by log2 of the number of productive unique sequences. Public and private clones were assessed among the 100 most prevalent clones of each patient and control. A clone was defined as Susac-specific if it was absent from the healthy and MS cohorts, from over a thousand published viral clones and from other ImmuneACCESS disease sequences. TCRdb itself trimmed the public reads at Q25 with fastp, ran MiXCR and retained productive beta chains. A single entry per CDR3 protein holds the most common genes and DNA from its merged rows. The V and J calls shown here were made by TCRdb, not taken from the authors' results. Recorded for this sample are a few hundred thousand distinct CDR3 sequences; roughly 96% of them occurred a single time. Together, the top ten hold roughly 0.1% of the sample.

Turning to this clonotype: The antigen it binds to is not known. Base qualities are not provided; no much larger clone lies one nucleotide away.

CDR1 LGHDT and CDR2 YNNKEL are derived from the germline V gene (reference sequence). The CDR3 goes from the cysteine to the phenylalanine over 15 residues. Just the 45-base CDR3 DNA is kept, in frame starting at base 1. The germline ends are 13 bases apart after V is trimmed by 3 bases and J by 4 bases. Peripheral blood CD8+ and CD4+ T cells from healthy donors, Susac syndrome patients and multiple sclerosis patients were profiled by high-throughput TCR beta sequencing. The multiple sclerosis controls were treatment-naive patients whose relapsing-remitting disease, either stable or active, fulfilled the revised McDonald criteria. Bulk CD8+ and CD4+ T cells were purified by magnetic negative isolation, while CD8+ TEMRA cells were enriched using FACS. Blood was drawn into EDTA tubes, processed within 24 hours, and PBMCs were isolated by density gradient centrifugation. PBMCs intended for TCR sequencing were frozen in liquid nitrogen and were later thawed in a 37 degrees C water bath. A purity of at least 90% was achieved for sorted or isolated CD4+, CD8+ and CD8+ TEMRA cells.

The chain joins TRBV3-1 to TRBJ2-1; confidence is insufficient to name the D gene. The sequenced material came from CD4+ T cells from PBMCs. The TCR originated in a human donor with multiple sclerosis. The CDR3 region has the sequence CASSHTRFLYNEQFF. The DNA sequence is TGTGCCAGCAGCCATACAAGATTTCTTTACAATGAGCAGTTCTTC.